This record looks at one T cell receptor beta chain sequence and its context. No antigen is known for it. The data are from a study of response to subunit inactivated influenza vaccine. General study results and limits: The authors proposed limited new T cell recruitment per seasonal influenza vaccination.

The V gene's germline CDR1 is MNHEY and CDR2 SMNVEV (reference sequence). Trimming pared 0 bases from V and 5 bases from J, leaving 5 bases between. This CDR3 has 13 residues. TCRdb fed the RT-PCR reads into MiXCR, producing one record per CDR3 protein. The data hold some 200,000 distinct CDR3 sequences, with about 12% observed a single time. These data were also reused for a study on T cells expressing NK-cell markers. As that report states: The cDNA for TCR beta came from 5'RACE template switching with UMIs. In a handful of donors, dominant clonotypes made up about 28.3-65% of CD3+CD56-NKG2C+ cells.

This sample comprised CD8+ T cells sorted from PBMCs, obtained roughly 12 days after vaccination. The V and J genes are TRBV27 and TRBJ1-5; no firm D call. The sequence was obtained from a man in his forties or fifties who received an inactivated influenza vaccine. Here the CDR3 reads CASSLSGYQPQHF. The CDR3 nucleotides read TGTGCCAGCAGTTTATCAGGGTATCAGCCCCAGCATTTT.